This entry concerns a single T cell receptor beta chain. No antigen is known for it. The table came from immunoSEQ multiplex PCR; TCRdb's copy has only in-frame clones and leaves some out. Seen here are tens of thousands of clones, about nine tenths observed once, and the top ten hold roughly 0.32%. These data come from a study of OX40 agonist ivuxolimab in advanced cancers. Findings of the study overall: Also showing low normalized T-cell clonal expansion were some of the nonresponders. Both CD4+ and CD8+ T cell populations in blood had undergone clonal expansion by week 6 at 0.1 to 3.0 mg/kg.

Losses at the gene ends were 0 bases for V and 7 bases for J; bases not matched to a gene: 1. CDR1 and CDR2 from the germline V gene are MNHEY and SVGAGI. The CDR3 is 13 residues long. The source of this sequence is an adult with an advanced solid tumor such as melanoma, head and neck, liver or kidney cancer. The V call is TRBV6-5, the J call TRBJ1-2; 8 bases fit TRBD1. The sequenced sample was CD4+ or CD8+ T cells sorted from blood, obtained in a trial of the OX40 agonist ivuxolimab. The CDR3 coding sequence is TGTGCCAGCAGTTACTCCGGACAGGGTGGCTACACCTTC. Its protein is CASSYSGQGGYTF.